The following is a T cell receptor (beta chain) sequence with its context. Its antigen is unidentified. The junction does not match germline at one end; this may be a read error. This sample is drawn from a study of cytomegalovirus exposure and HLA in healthy donors. Whole-study findings and limits: The classifier, whose performance was assessed in both the original and validation cohorts, reportedly diagnosed cytomegalovirus status with high specificity and sensitivity.

Germline V gives CDR1 MNHNS, CDR2 SASEGT. The CDR3 loop spans 20 amino acids. 60 Vbeta and 13 Jbeta primers were used in PCR. Generated by immunoSEQ multiplex PCR, the TCRdb table keeps only in-frame clones and is missing some. The table for this sample gives tens of thousands of clones. Material: PBMCs. The chain recombines TRBV6-1 with TRBJ2-1; possible D gene TRBD2, 5 bases. The clonotype comes from a woman between 40 and 50 years old in good health and CMV-seronegative. The CDR3 sequence is CASSEAPQLGGFSSDNEQFF. The CDR3 DNA reads as TGTGCCAGCAGTGAAGCACCACAACTAGGCGGGTTTAGCTCCGACAATGAGCAGTTCTTC.